This TCR beta chain was observed in a study of CD8 T cells in Susac syndrome. The authors reverse transcribed roughly 0.5 to 1 ug RNA with random hexamers. Across 54 Vbeta and 13 Jbeta, immunoSEQ multiplex PCR amplified TCR beta CDR3. TCRdb re-called the immunoSEQ multiplex PCR reads through MiXCR, storing one row per CDR3 protein. The data contain approximately 190,000 distinct CDR3 sequences, about 95% of them seen just once; the ten biggest clones take up about 0.09%. Sequencing of TCR beta was carried out in blood CD8+ and CD4+ T cells. Treatment-naive patients with stable or active relapsing-remitting disease served as multiple sclerosis controls. Negative isolation was applied to CD8+ and CD4+ T cells, and FACS enrichment was applied to TEMRA cells. V dropped 6 bases and J dropped 0; count of bases not matched to a gene: 7. CDR1 and CDR2 (germline): SGHTA, FQGNSA. The CDR3 spans 16 residues.

The receptor was derived from a human donor with multiple sclerosis. This chain uses TRBV7-2 with TRBJ2-1; 8 nucleotides align to TRBD2. The sequenced sample consisted of CD4+ T cells from PBMCs. CDR3 DNA sequence: TGTGCCAGCAGTTCGGGGGGGTCAAGCTCCTACAATGAGCAGTTCTTC. Protein: CASSSGGSSSYNEQFF.